These T cell receptor beta chains were read from a single sample in a study of blood T cell repertoires in COVID-19. This table comes from immunoSEQ multiplex PCR, and its TCRdb copy is limited to in-frame clones, with some not included. The table includes about 200,000 clones, roughly 90% detected once. Sequencing input: peripheral blood. The receptors come from a man aged 18 to 30 with active or convalescent COVID-19. CDR3s leave out the opening cysteine and the closing phenylalanine or tryptophan. Some rows mark clone size as missing; the rest say once, few, many or name a class of expanded clone.

TRBJ2-7 | once | TRBV5-1 | ASSPFSGDGDEQY
TRBJ2-1 | . | TRBV15 | ATRWTSGNEQF
TRBJ1-2 | once | TRBV19 | ASSIVNPGNGYT
TRBJ2-2 | . | TRBV7-2 | ASSLPGQERAGELF
TRBJ2-1 | medium-sized | TRBV15 | ATSRRTSGVNEQF
TRBJ2-2 | . | TRBV14 | ASSQVGVTGELF
TRBJ1-2 | few | TRBV5-6 | ASSIGLYGYT
TRBJ2-5 | . | TRBV9 | ASSPSGGLAGFQETQY
TRBJ1-4 | . | TRBV28 | ASSSTGGPNEKLF
TRBJ2-5 | . | TRBV9 | ASSVATGLGETQY
TRBJ1-4 | . | TRBV11-2 | ASRPGPGHLNEKLF
TRBJ1-1 | once | TRBV6-1 | ASSAPRDLGMNTEAF
TRBJ2-2 | . | TRBV19 | ASSATGLAGETGELF
TRBJ2-5 | . | TRBV3-1/TRBV3-2 | ASSPRGSQETQY
TRBJ1-2 | . | TRBV11-2 | ASSLDQGSVAAVYGYT
TRBJ2-5 | . | TRBV11-2 | ASSAQQGFETQY
TRBJ2-7 | . | TRBV30 | AWSGLNYEQY
TRBJ1-4 | . | TRBV5-4 | ASSENEGATNEKLF
TRBJ1-1 | . | TRBV2 | ASSEGQGMNTEAF
TRBJ2-5 | . | TRBV24-1 | ATSETNQETQY
TRBJ1-1 | . | TRBV6-5 | ASSYWYRGKNTEAF
TRBJ2-2 | . | TRBV19 | ASSIGVPVGTGELF